Each of the 27 T cell receptor beta chains below was sequenced from the same sample in a study of cytomegalovirus exposure and HLA in healthy donors. Primers for the PCR totalled 60 Vbeta and 13 Jbeta. This table comes from immunoSEQ multiplex PCR, and its TCRdb copy is limited to in-frame clones, with some not included. The table shows roughly 200,000 clones, with roughly 10% occurring only once. Material for sequencing was PBMCs. These receptors originate from a young woman in good health and CMV-seropositive.

The J gene is TRBJ1-6, the V gene TRBV29-1; possibly TRBD1 for D (6 bases). V was shortened by 7 bases and J by 3 bases, with 16 bases between the two germline ends. Germline V CDR1 and CDR2: SQVTM, ANQGSEA. This CDR3 has 15 residues. The CDR3 coding sequence is TGCAGCGCCCAGGACAGCGGGGACTATAATTCACCCCTCCACTTT. Protein product: CSAQDSGDYNSPLHF.

This clone was seen a handful of times. The CDR3 protein is CASSTGPAGQGTEAFF. CDR3 DNA: TGCGCCAGCAGCACGGGACCTGCGGGACAGGGGACTGAAGCTTTCTTT. This chain connects TRBV5-1 to TRBJ1-1; 10 bases are shared with TRBD1. J gave up 5 bases and V 4 bases, and 11 bases lay outside the gene matches. The germline CDR1 and CDR2 sequences are SGHRS and YFSETQ. The CDR3 contains 16 residues.

The J gene is TRBJ1-5, the V gene TRBV30, with a weak D call TRBD1 (5 bases). The germline CDR1 and CDR2 sequences are GTSNPN and SVGIG (reference sequence). Trimming took 1 base from V and 3 from J, leaving 10 bases between them. The CDR3 spans 14 residues. CDR3 region: CAWSGGALNQPQHF. DNA of the CDR3: TGTGCCTGGAGTGGCGGGGCCCTCAATCAGCCCCAGCATTTT. Based on the CDR3 plus reference TRBV30 and TRBJ1-5, the full variable domain is SQTIHQWPATLVQPVGSPLSLECTVEGTSNPNLYWYRQAAGRGLQLLFYSVGIGQISSEVPQNLSASRPQDRQFILSSKKLLLSDSGFYLCAWSGGALNQPQHFGDGTRLSIL.

This clone was detected only a few times. This chain connects TRBV6-1 to TRBJ1-5; D possibly corresponds to TRBD1 (5 bases). CDR1 and CDR2 from the germline V gene are MNHNS and SASEGT. V was pared by 4 bases and J by 0 bases, with 13 bases between. The CDR3 totals 16 residues. CDR3 amino acids: CASSVAYRSSNQPQHF. The DNA of the CDR3 is TGTGCCAGCAGTGTAGCCTACAGGAGTAGCAATCAGCCCCAGCATTTT.

The chain is built from TRBV5-5 and TRBJ1-5, with D maybe TRBD1 (6 bases). The CDR3 sequence is 14 residues long. Germline V gene sequence: CDR1 SGHKS, CDR2 YYEKEE (reference sequence). V lost 4 bases and J 1 base, leaving 9 bases between the germline ends. The chain's CDR3 is CASSLGGSNQPQHF. CDR3 nucleotide sequence: TGTGCCAGCAGCCTAGGGGGAAGCAATCAGCCCCAGCATTTT.

The chain joins TRBV5-4 to TRBJ2-5, with D perhaps matching TRBD2 (6 bases). The assigned J gene may be wrong: the sequence end matches TRBJ2-7 better. From germline, CDR1 is SGHNT and CDR2 YYREEE (reference sequence). The CDR3 runs to 13 residues. The CDR3 sequence is CASSLGSSYEQYF. In DNA form, the CDR3 reads TGTGCCAGCAGCCTCGGGAGCTCCTACGAGCAGTACTTC.

Only a few counts were recorded for this clone. This chain's CDR3 is CASSWGRNYGYTF. Written as DNA, the CDR3 is TGTGCCAGCAGTTGGGGCAGGAACTATGGCTACACCTTC. V gene TRBV6-5 combines with J gene TRBJ1-2; D may be TRBD1 (5 bases). The V gene's germline CDR1 is MNHEY and CDR2 SVGAGI. Trimming left V 4 bases short and J 2 bases short, with 8 bases between. The CDR3 is made up of 13 amino acids.

This clone was counted only a few times. The gene calls are TRBV5-6 and TRBJ2-1; 11 positions match TRBD1. The CDR3 covers 15 residues. Losses at the gene ends were 2 bases for V and 7 bases for J; bases not matched to a gene: 5. Germline-derived CDR1 and CDR2 are SGHDT and YYEEEE. The CDR3, as DNA: TGTGCCAGCAGCTTCCCGGGACAGGGGGTAAATGAGCAGTTCTTC. Encoded protein: CASSFPGQGVNEQFF.

This clone came up a few times. This chain uses TRBV7-2 with TRBJ2-1, with TRBD2 matching 11 bases. This CDR3 is built from 19 residues. V shed 5 bases and J 2 bases; nucleotides not matched to a gene: 14. The germline gives CDR1 SGHTA, CDR2 FQGNSA. The CDR3 region is CASSHRGSGRAGAYNEQFF. CDR3 nucleotide sequence: TGTGCCAGCAGCCACCGTGGTAGCGGGAGGGCCGGTGCCTACAATGAGCAGTTCTTC.

The CDR3 loop reads CASSFSWEGSYNEQFF. The CDR3 DNA is TGTGCCAGCAGCTTTTCCTGGGAGGGCTCCTACAATGAGCAGTTCTTC. The chain is built from TRBV5-6 and TRBJ2-1; 7 bases map to TRBD2. After removal of 2 bases from V and 0 bases from J, the junction contained 5 bases not matched to a gene. CDR1 and CDR2 from the germline V gene are SGHDT and YYEEEE. CDR3 size: 16 residues.

Here the CDR3 reads CASSLTNMNTEAFF. For the CDR3, the DNA is TGCGCCAGCAGCTTGACAAACATGAACACTGAAGCTTTCTTT. This chain joins TRBV5-1 and TRBJ1-1, with no clear D. The CDR3 extends over 14 amino acids. Germline V CDR1 and CDR2: SGHRS, YFSETQ. Between the trimmed V and J ends, which lost 1 base and 0 bases, there was a span of 7 bases.

This clone was detected a few times. The chain is built from TRBV5-6 and TRBJ1-5; 8 positions agree with TRBD1. V shed 4 bases, J shed 5 bases, and the junction held 11 bases outside the gene matches. The CDR3 consists of 16 residues. CDR1 and CDR2 (germline): SGHDT, YYEEEE. This chain's CDR3 is CASSRIDRGADQPQHF. CDR3 DNA: TGTGCCAGCAGCAGGATCGACAGGGGAGCGGATCAGCCCCAGCATTTT.

This chain uses TRBV27 with TRBJ1-4; D gene unclear. Trimming left V 4 bases short and J 5 bases short, with 14 bases between. The CDR3 totals 15 residues. CDR1 and CDR2 (germline): MNHEY, SMNVEV (reference sequence). CDR3 amino acids: CASSSRGEENEKLFF. The DNA of the CDR3 is TGTGCCAGCAGTTCACGGGGAGAGGAAAATGAAAAACTGTTTTTT.

This clone turned up a few times. The CDR3 loop reads CASSPTGNIQYF. The DNA of the CDR3 is TGTGCCAGCAGCCCCACCGGAAACATTCAGTACTTC. This chain connects TRBV6-6 to TRBJ2-4; D gene ambiguous. The CDR3 has 12 amino acids. Per the germline V gene, CDR1 is MNHNY and CDR2 is SVGAGI (reference sequence). V was pared by 6 bases and J by 6 bases, with 9 bases between.

This clone was counted a few times. This chain joins TRBV19 and TRBJ1-4, with a possible D match to TRBD1 (6 bases). The ends were cut back, 2 bases at V and 10 bases at J, with 17 bases in the middle. CDR3 length: 15 amino acids. Germline CDR1 and CDR2: LNHDA and SQIVND (reference sequence). CDR3 loop: CASSIRAGDKGKLFF. In nucleotides, the CDR3 is TGTGCCAGTAGTATAAGGGCAGGGGATAAGGGAAAACTGTTTTTT.

This clone was seen more than once but under ten times. The rearrangement links TRBV5-1 to TRBJ2-6, with D possibly matching TRBD2 (6 bases). Germline V gives CDR1 SGHRS, CDR2 YFSETQ. The CDR3 loop spans 14 amino acids. Between the trimmed V and J ends, which lost 4 bases and 6 bases, there was a span of 11 bases. This chain's CDR3 is CASSHGGEANVLTF. CDR3 nucleotide sequence: TGCGCCAGCAGCCACGGAGGGGAGGCCAACGTCCTGACTTTC.

This rearrangement joins TRBV19 to TRBJ1-5; D gene ambiguous. V lost 5 bases to trimming and J lost 6 bases, with 17 bases between them. This CDR3 region has 15 residues. The germline V gene encodes CDR1 LNHDA and CDR2 SQIVND (reference sequence). The CDR3 reads CASSWMLRKSQPQHF. CDR3 in DNA: TGTGCCAGTAGTTGGATGTTGAGGAAATCTCAGCCCCAGCATTTT.

The chain joins TRBV5-1 to TRBJ2-1; the match to TRBD2 covers 10 bases. Germline-derived CDR1 and CDR2 are SGHRS and YFSETQ. This CDR3 contains 15 residues. Germline trimming cut 3 bases from V and 5 bases from J; bases unmatched to any gene: 5. The CDR3 bases are TGCGCCAGCAGCTCGATAGCGGGAGGACACAATGAGCAGTTCTTC. This gives the protein CASSSIAGGHNEQFF.

This clone was observed a handful of times. The V call is TRBV6-4, the J call TRBJ2-2; 7 nucleotides agree with TRBD2. The CDR3 is made up of 14 amino acids. Germline loops: CDR1 MRHNA, CDR2 SNTAGT. The ends lost 5 bases at V and 7 bases at J; junction bases unmatched: 7. The CDR3 bases are TGTGCCAGCAGTTATCTAGCGGAAGGCGGGGAGCTGTTTTTT. Its protein is CASSYLAEGGELFF.

This clone came up a few times. This chain connects TRBV6-5 to TRBJ2-1; D remains unclear. Trimming stripped 7 bases from V and 5 bases from J, with 6 bases between. The CDR3 covers 11 residues. In germline, CDR1 is MNHEY, CDR2 SVGAGI. The CDR3 nucleotides are TGTGCCAGCACACGGGACAATGAGCAGTTCTTC. Residues: CASTRDNEQFF.

This clone was counted only a few times. An end of the junction differs from the germline gene, which may be a read error. CDR3 sequence (DNA): TGTGCCAGCAGCCCCCGGGTTAGCGGGAGGGCCGGAGAACTCTTC. Amino acids: CASSPRVSGRAGELF. This chain connects TRBV6-1 to TRBJ2-1, with 11 positions matching TRBD2. CDR1 and CDR2 (germline): MNHNS, SASEGT. CDR3 length: 15 residues.

This chain links TRBV29-1 with TRBJ1-1, with D unclear. CDR3 length: 12 amino acids. The V and J ends lost 6 bases and 5 bases respectively, with 13 bases between them. CDR1 is SQVTM, CDR2 ANQGSEA, per germline. The CDR3 DNA reads TGCAGCGTGAGGGCACCCGGAACTGAAGCTTTCTTT. This sequence encodes CSVRAPGTEAFF.

The sample holds a few counts of this clone. The J gene is TRBJ2-5, the V gene TRBV5-1; TRBD2 matches at 11 bases. CDR3 length: 17 residues. The V gene's germline CDR1 is SGHRS and CDR2 YFSETQ. Trimming removed 3 bases from V and 5 bases from J; junction bases left unmatched: 12. Here the CDR3 reads CASSSILAGVGGETQYF. In DNA form, the CDR3 reads TGCGCCAGCAGCTCGATACTAGCGGGAGTGGGTGGTGAGACCCAGTACTTC.

The chain links TRBV7-2 to TRBJ2-7; D is possibly TRBD1 (6 bases). V gave up 5 bases and J gave up 4 bases, with 18 bases separating them. This CDR3 contains 15 residues. The germline gives CDR1 SGHTA, CDR2 FQGNSA. CDR3 in amino acids: CASSPRDQGPYEQYF. The CDR3 region has the DNA TGTGCCAGCAGCCCACGGGACCAGGGGCCGTACGAGCAGTACTTC.

The chain has TRBV7-8 and TRBJ2-7, with TRBD2 identical over 12 bases. CDR1 is SGHVS and CDR2 is FQNEAQ in the germline V gene. The CDR3 has 16 amino acids. Trimming at V came to 5 bases and at J to 4 bases, leaving 9 bases not matched to a gene. DNA of the CDR3: TGTGCCAGCAGCCCCCTACAGACTAGCGGGAGATACGAGCAGTACTTC. This gives the protein CASSPLQTSGRYEQYF.

The chain joins TRBV6-5 to TRBJ2-3, with TRBD1 matching 7 bases. The CDR3 runs to 16 residues. Losses at the gene ends were 4 bases for V and 0 bases for J; bases not matched to a gene: 7. Germline V gene lookup returns CDR1 MNHEY and CDR2 SVGAGI. CDR3 sequence: CASSLGTVSSTDTQYF. Written as DNA, the CDR3 is TGTGCCAGCAGTTTAGGGACAGTATCTAGCACAGATACGCAGTATTTT.

This clone occurred a few times. J is TRBJ2-3 and V is TRBV7-9; a weak D match, TRBD1 (6 bases). This CDR3 comprises 15 residues. Trimming took off 2 bases at V and 4 bases at J, with 13 bases between the two ends. Germline-derived CDR1 and CDR2 are SEHNR and FQNEAQ (reference sequence). The CDR3 here is CASSLRQGSPDTQYF. DNA for the CDR3: TGTGCCAGCAGCTTACGTCAGGGGAGCCCAGATACGCAGTATTTT.